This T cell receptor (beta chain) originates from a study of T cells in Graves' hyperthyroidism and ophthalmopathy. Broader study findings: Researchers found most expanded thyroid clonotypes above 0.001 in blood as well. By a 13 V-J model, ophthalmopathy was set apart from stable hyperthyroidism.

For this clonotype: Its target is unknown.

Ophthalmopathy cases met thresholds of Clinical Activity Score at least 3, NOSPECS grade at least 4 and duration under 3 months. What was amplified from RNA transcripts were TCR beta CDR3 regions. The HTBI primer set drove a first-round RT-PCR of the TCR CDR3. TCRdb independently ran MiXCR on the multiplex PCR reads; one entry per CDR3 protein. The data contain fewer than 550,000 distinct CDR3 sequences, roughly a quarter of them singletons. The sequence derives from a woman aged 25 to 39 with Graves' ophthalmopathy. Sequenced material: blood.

The CDR3 DNA reads TGTGCCAGCACCAATCTAGGACCAATCCCCTATAATTCACCCCTCCACTTT. It translates to CASTNLGPIPYNSPLHF. V usage is TRBV7-9 and J usage is TRBJ1-6; D is undetermined. There are 17 residues in the CDR3. V lost 7 bases to trimming and J lost 2 bases, with 18 bases between them. Germline V lookup: CDR1 SEHNR, CDR2 FQNEAQ (reference sequence). Complete variable domain (other parts from reference TRBV7-9 and TRBJ1-6): DTGVSQNPRHKITKRGQNVTFRCDPISEHNRLYWYRQTLGQGPEFLTYFQNEAQLEKSRLLSDRFSAERPKGSFSTLEIQRTEQGDSAMYLCASTNLGPIPYNSPLHFGNGTRLTVT.